This entry lists 30 T cell receptor beta chains sequenced from one sample in a study of blood T cell repertoires in COVID-19. Produced via immunoSEQ multiplex PCR; TCRdb's table is partial and in-frame only. The sample has about 160,000 clones, 80% seen once. Sequenced: PBMCs or T cells enriched from blood (not recorded which). The receptors were sampled from a woman aged 55-70 years who had recovered from COVID-19.

This clone showed up just once. The V call is TRBV7-3, the J call TRBJ2-5; 12 bases match TRBD2. The CDR3 is made up of 15 amino acids. CDR1 is SGHTA, CDR2 FQGTGA, per germline. V lost 4 bases and J lost 5; bases outside the gene matches: 5. The CDR3 nucleotides read TGTGCCAGCAGCTACGGACTAGCGGGGTTGGAGACCCAGTACTTC. It codes for CASSYGLAGLETQYF.

The chain carries TRBV18 and TRBJ2-1; 10 nucleotides align to TRBD1. Trimming removed 3 bases from V and 4 bases from J; junction bases left unmatched: 9. Germline V gene sequence: CDR1 KGHSH, CDR2 LQKENI. This CDR3 comprises 17 residues. The CDR3 coding sequence is TGTGCCAGCTCACCCACGGTGTCGGGACAGGGGTACAATGAGCAGTTCTTC. This encodes CASSPTVSGQGYNEQFF.

In this sample, this clone turned up once. CDR3 nucleotide sequence: TGTGCCAGCAGGCAACCCGGGAAATTGGGTGGCTACACCTTC. Translated: CASRQPGKLGGYTF. The gene calls are TRBV5-5 and TRBJ1-2; D unclear. V lost 5 bases to trimming and J lost 7 bases, with 18 bases between them. CDR3 length: 14 amino acids. CDR1 and CDR2 from the germline V gene are SGHKS and YYEKEE (reference sequence). Based on the CDR3 plus reference TRBV5-5 and TRBJ1-2, the full variable domain is DAGVTQSPTHLIKTRGQQVTLRCSPISGHKSVSWYQQVLGQGPQFIFQYYEKEERGRGNFPDRFSARQFPNYSSELNVNALLLGDSALYLCASRQPGKLGGYTFGSGTRLTVV.

CDR3 residues: CASSQIHSSYEQYF. In DNA, the CDR3 is TGTGCCAGCAGCCAAATCCACAGCTCCTACGAGCAGTACTTC. This rearrangement joins TRBV3-1 (or the pseudogene TRBV3-2) to TRBJ2-7; D call uncertain. Germline V lookup: CDR1 LGHDT, CDR2 YNNKEL (reference sequence). CDR3 length: 14 residues. Trimming left V 2 bases short and J 0 bases short, with 8 bases between.

The rearrangement uses TRBV3-1 (or the pseudogene TRBV3-2) and TRBJ2-5, with 9 bases matching TRBD2. V shed 4 bases, J shed 5 bases, and the junction held 14 bases outside the gene matches. The germline V gene encodes CDR1 LGHDT and CDR2 YNNKEL (reference sequence). The CDR3 length is 17 residues. The CDR3 is CASSPQRMASGVETQYF. The CDR3 nucleotides are TGTGCCAGCAGCCCCCAAAGGATGGCTAGCGGGGTGGAGACCCAGTACTTC.

The table lists this clone with a few counts. J is TRBJ1-2 and V is TRBV2; D gene ambiguous. Trimming removed 6 bases at V and 4 bases at J, with 18 bases between. Germline CDR1 SNHLY, CDR2 FYNNEI. This CDR3 has 15 amino acids. The CDR3 sequence is CASRPRSGGAYGYTF. The CDR3 nucleotides read TGTGCCAGCAGACCCCGATCCGGAGGTGCCTATGGCTACACCTTC.

As for this clone: It may be a read error: a sequence one base away is much more abundant. Other DNA sequences in this sample translate to the same CDR3. The rearrangement joins TRBV5-6 to TRBJ1-2; TRBD1 agrees at 12 bases. Germline V gene data show CDR1 as SGHDT and CDR2 as YYEEEE. Unmatched junction bases numbered 10, after V lost 2 bases and J lost 8 bases. The CDR3 consists of 16 residues. CDR3 sequence (DNA): TGTGCCAGCAGCTTTGCGGGACAGGGGGCGCGAGGGGGCTACACCTTC. Translated, it gives CASSFAGQGARGGYTF.

The chain has TRBV7-6 and TRBJ2-5; D perhaps matches TRBD2 (6 bases). CDR1 SGHVS and CDR2 FNYEAQ come from the germline V gene. Trimming pared 2 bases from V and 6 bases from J, leaving 22 bases between. CDR3 length: 17 residues. The CDR3 DNA is TGTGCCAGCAGCTTATTTTGGCCGGAGGCGGGATATCAGACCCAGTACTTC. Translating it yields CASSLFWPEAGYQTQYF.

This chain connects TRBV7-8 to TRBJ2-3, with TRBD2 identical over 13 bases. V was clipped by 3 bases and J by 5 bases; unmatched bases: 5. CDR1 is SGHVS and CDR2 is FQNEAQ in the germline V gene. The CDR3 runs 16 residues. DNA of the CDR3: TGTGCCAGCAGCTTCGGGACTAGCGGGGTGGGAGATACGCAGTATTTT. It encodes CASSFGTSGVGDTQYF.

In this sample, this clone turned up once. The chain carries TRBV2 and TRBJ1-6; D possibly corresponds to TRBD1 (5 bases). The CDR3 runs 15 residues. Germline values: CDR1 SNHLY, CDR2 FYNNEI. The ends were cut back, 5 bases at V and 6 bases at J, with 14 bases in the middle. CDR3 protein: CASSPQGSLNSPLHF. The CDR3 DNA reads as TGTGCCAGCAGTCCGCAGGGTTCCCTTAATTCACCCCTCCACTTT.

V is TRBV7-3 and J is TRBJ2-3; the match to TRBD2 covers 11 bases. The CDR3 spans 15 residues. Germline V gene sequence: CDR1 SGHTA, CDR2 FQGTGA. Trimming at V came to 5 bases and at J to 10 bases, leaving 11 bases not matched to a gene. The CDR3 spells CASSVLAGGPGAQYF. Written as DNA, the CDR3 is TGTGCCAGCAGCGTTCTAGCGGGGGGCCCCGGCGCGCAGTATTTT.

CDR3 sequence: CASSLTTTREQYF. Here the CDR3 DNA reads TGTGCCAGCAGTTTAACTACTACTCGGGAGCAGTACTTC. The chain carries TRBV27 and TRBJ2-7; no firm D call. The CDR3 loop spans 13 amino acids. Germline lookup yields CDR1 MNHEY and CDR2 SMNVEV (reference sequence). V gave up 2 bases and J gave up 7 bases, with 12 bases separating them.

The V call is TRBV7-8, the J call TRBJ1-1, with D possibly matching TRBD1 (5 bases). The CDR3 runs 14 residues. V gave up 5 bases and J gave up 5 bases, with 15 bases separating them. Germline V CDR1 and CDR2: SGHVS, FQNEAQ. This CDR3 is CASSGARARTEAFF. In DNA form, the CDR3 reads TGTGCCAGCAGCGGGGCCAGGGCGCGGACTGAAGCTTTCTTT.

The genes are TRBV18 and TRBJ1-4; 8 positions agree with TRBD1. The germline CDR1 and CDR2 sequences are KGHSH and LQKENI. The CDR3 has 18 amino acids. V gave up 2 bases and J gave up 7 bases; unmatched junction bases: 15. The CDR3 reads CASSPSGTGGGFGEKLFF. Here the CDR3 DNA reads TGTGCCAGCTCACCATCAGGAACAGGGGGTGGTTTTGGTGAAAAACTGTTTTTT.

The CDR3, as DNA: TGTGCCAGCAGCCAGAGAAGACTAGCGGGTCTCCAAGAGACCCAGTACTTC. Its translation: CASSQRRLAGLQETQYF. The chain links TRBV14 to TRBJ2-5, with 10 bases identical to TRBD2. The CDR3 covers 17 residues. V was pared by 3 bases and J by 1 base, with 8 bases of the junction left unmatched. The germline V gene encodes CDR1 SGHDN and CDR2 FVKESK.

The sample holds one count of this clone. This chain uses TRBV6-5 with TRBJ1-5; 7 nucleotides align to TRBD1. CDR1 and CDR2 from the germline V gene are MNHEY and SVGAGI. The ends lost 6 bases at V and 0 bases at J; junction bases unmatched: 5. The CDR3 runs 15 residues. CDR3 loop: CASSRQGFSNQPQHF. DNA for the CDR3: TGTGCCAGCAGCCGACAGGGATTTAGCAATCAGCCCCAGCATTTT.

The CDR3 sequence is CASSPWTGGSEKLFF. The CDR3 region has the DNA TGTGCCAGCAGTCCATGGACAGGGGGGAGTGAAAAACTGTTTTTT. This sequence joins TRBV27 and TRBJ1-4, with TRBD1 identical over 10 bases. J was trimmed by 7 bases and V by 5 bases; bases with no gene match: 7. The CDR3 runs 15 residues. Germline CDR1 MNHEY, CDR2 SMNVEV (reference sequence). Using reference TRBV27 and TRBJ1-4 for the parts outside the CDR3, the full variable domain is EAQVTQNPRYLITVTGKKLTVTCSQNMNHEYMSWYRQDPGLGLRQIYYSMNVEVTDKGDVPEGYKVSRKEKRNFPLILESPSPNQTSLYFCASSPWTGGSEKLFFGSGTQLSVL.

This clone was counted a few times. The chain links TRBV12-5 to TRBJ2-3, with TRBD2 matching 10 bases. Trimming at V came to 4 bases and at J to 0 bases, leaving 10 bases not matched to a gene. Germline lookup yields CDR1 LGHNT and CDR2 FRNRAP. The CDR3 is 18 amino acids. CDR3 amino acids: CASGSSLLAGPSTDTQYF. The CDR3 coding sequence is TGTGCTAGTGGTTCTTCTTTACTAGCGGGACCTAGCACAGATACGCAGTATTTT.

The chain combines TRBV11-3 with TRBJ2-7; 9 bases line up with TRBD1. In germline, CDR1 is SGHNT, CDR2 YENEEA. This CDR3 is built from 15 residues. Losses at the gene ends were 5 bases for V and 4 bases for J; bases not matched to a gene: 9. This CDR3 reads CASSPGTGLDYEQYF. CDR3 coding DNA: TGTGCCAGCAGCCCCGGGACAGGGCTCGATTACGAGCAGTACTTC.

This clone was observed many times. This sequence joins TRBV19 and TRBJ2-4, with 10 bases identical to TRBD1. Germline CDR1 and CDR2: LNHDA and SQIVND (reference sequence). This CDR3 has 14 residues. Trimming at V came to 1 base and at J to 7 bases, leaving 1 base not matched to a gene. The CDR3 nucleotides are TGTGCCAGTAGTATAGGACAGGGGGCGAACATTCAGTACTTC. Protein: CASSIGQGANIQYF.

This clone was seen once. This sequence joins TRBV2 and TRBJ1-2; TRBD1 matches 12 bases. Germline lookup yields CDR1 SNHLY and CDR2 FYNNEI. Trimming took 6 bases from V and 3 from J; bases not matched to a gene: 5. This CDR3 has 15 residues. Written as DNA, the CDR3 is TGTGCCAGCAGGGGACAGGGGGCGCCCGACTATGGCTACACCTTC. It yields the protein CASRGQGAPDYGYTF.

V is TRBV5-1 and J is TRBJ2-3; TRBD2 might be the D (5 bases). The CDR3 spans 14 residues. Germline V gives CDR1 SGHRS, CDR2 YFSETQ. V lost 4 bases and J lost 0, with 9 bases in between. The CDR3 here is CASSPRTSTDTQYF. In DNA, the CDR3 is TGCGCCAGCAGCCCGAGGACTAGCACAGATACGCAGTATTTT.

The rearrangement joins TRBV18 to TRBJ1-3; 8 bases align to TRBD1. Germline lookup yields CDR1 KGHSH and CDR2 LQKENI. The V gene end was trimmed by 5 bases and the J gene end by 3 bases; junction bases not matched to a gene: 9. This CDR3 is 16 amino acids long. CDR3 in amino acids: CASSSAGQGDGNTIYF. CDR3 nucleotide sequence: TGTGCCAGCTCATCAGCCGGACAGGGAGATGGAAACACCATATATTTT.

The rearrangement joins TRBV19 to TRBJ2-7; D may be TRBD2 (7 bases). The V gene's germline CDR1 is LNHDA and CDR2 SQIVND (reference sequence). V was shortened by 5 bases and J by 2 bases, with 13 bases between the two germline ends. The length of the CDR3 is 14 residues. The CDR3 region is CASSFGGATYEQYF. In DNA, the CDR3 is TGTGCCAGTAGTTTTGGGGGGGCCACCTACGAGCAGTACTTC.

The chain links TRBV11-3 to TRBJ1-1, with a possible D match to TRBD1 (5 bases). Per the germline V gene, CDR1 is SGHNT and CDR2 is YENEEA. This CDR3 contains 17 residues. Between the trimmed V and J ends, which lost 1 base and 0 bases, there was a span of 15 bases. The CDR3 sequence is CASSLGSGTGLNTEAFF. DNA of the CDR3: TGTGCCAGCAGCTTAGGCTCTGGAACAGGCCTGAACACTGAAGCTTTCTTT.

In this sample, this clone turned up once. V is TRBV9 and J is TRBJ2-3; tentative D call: TRBD1 (5 bases). The CDR3 extends over 15 amino acids. V was clipped by 4 bases and J by 0 bases, with 12 bases between them. The V gene's germline CDR1 is SGDLS and CDR2 YYNGEE. CDR3 sequence: CASSPQGRSTDTQYF. The CDR3, as DNA: TGTGCCAGCAGCCCCCAGGGCCGTAGCACAGATACGCAGTATTTT.

The rearrangement links TRBV19 to TRBJ2-2; 10 positions agree with TRBD1. V was pared by 5 bases and J by 2 bases, with 5 bases of the junction left unmatched. The CDR3 length is 16 residues. Germline CDR1 LNHDA, CDR2 SQIVND (reference sequence). CDR3 nucleotides: TGTGCCAGTAGTCGGACAGGGGGTCTTAACACCGGGGAGCTGTTTTTT. Translation gives CASSRTGGLNTGELFF.

This clone was seen more than once but under ten times. The rearrangement links TRBV4-1 to TRBJ2-3; 9 bases agree with TRBD2. This CDR3 is 18 amino acids long. Per the germline V gene, CDR1 is MGHRA and CDR2 is YSYEKL. J gave up 2 bases and V 3 bases, and 12 bases lay outside the gene matches. CDR3 protein: CASSHRPSGEGVTDTQYF. CDR3 DNA sequence: TGCGCCAGCAGCCATCGCCCTAGCGGGGAAGGTGTCACAGATACGCAGTATTTT.

This chain joins TRBV5-5 and TRBJ2-5, with a possible D match to TRBD1 (5 bases). Germline loops: CDR1 SGHKS, CDR2 YYEKEE (reference sequence). The CDR3 extends over 14 amino acids. Trimming shortened V by 4 bases and J by 4 bases, and 14 bases separated the two germline ends. In nucleotides, the CDR3 is TGTGCCAGCAGCCCTACAGGCACCCCAGAGACCCAGTACTTC. Translating gives CASSPTGTPETQYF.

The genes are TRBV20-1 and TRBJ2-7; D is perhaps TRBD1 (5 bases). Germline values: CDR1 DFQATT, CDR2 SNEGSKA (reference sequence). This CDR3 contains 13 residues. Between the trimmed V and J ends, which lost 3 bases and 1 base, there was a span of 10 bases. This CDR3 reads CSASSRVSYEQYF. The CDR3 region has the DNA TGCAGTGCTAGTAGCAGGGTTTCCTACGAGCAGTACTTC.